This T cell receptor beta chain was identified during a study of shared clonotypes between healthy human individuals. Deep was the level used in running the assay. As processed by the authors: From ImmunoSEQ came sequences covering only the junction and carrying no quality scores, so filtering differed. TCRdb's copy holds only in-frame clones and misses some; the assay was immunoSEQ multiplex PCR. That table supplies the V and J calls and clone size; D and trimming were determined from the DNA. The table has 190,000 or so clones, over 50% seen once. General observations from the study: Shared across a few donors were roughly 4.7% of the naive CD4 clonotypes.

About this clone itself: The antigen is unknown.

Germline lookup yields CDR1 MNHNS and CDR2 SASEGT. CDR3 size: 12 residues. Trimming shortened V by 8 bases and J by 2 bases, and 9 bases separated the two germline ends. The sample consisted of memory CD4+ T cells sorted from blood. Subset meaning: CD45RA-negative fraction. The chain couples TRBV6-1 to TRBJ1-2; perhaps TRBD1 as D (6 bases). The sequence came from a man under 40 in good health. CDR3 nucleotides: TGTGCCAGCCGGGACACCAACTATGGCTACACCTTC. It encodes CASRDTNYGYTF.